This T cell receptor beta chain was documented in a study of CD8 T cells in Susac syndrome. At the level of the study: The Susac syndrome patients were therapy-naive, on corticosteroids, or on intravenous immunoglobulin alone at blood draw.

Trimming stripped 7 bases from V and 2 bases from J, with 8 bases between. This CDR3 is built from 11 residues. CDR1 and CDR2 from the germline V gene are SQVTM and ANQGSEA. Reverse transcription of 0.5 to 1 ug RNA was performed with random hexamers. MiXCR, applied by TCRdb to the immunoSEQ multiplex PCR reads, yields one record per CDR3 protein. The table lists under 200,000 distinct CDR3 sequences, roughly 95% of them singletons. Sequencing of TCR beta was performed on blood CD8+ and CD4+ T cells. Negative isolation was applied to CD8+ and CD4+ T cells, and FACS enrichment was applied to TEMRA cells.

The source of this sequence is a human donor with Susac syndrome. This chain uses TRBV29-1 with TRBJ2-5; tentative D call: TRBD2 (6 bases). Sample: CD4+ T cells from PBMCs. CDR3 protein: CSAREQETQYF. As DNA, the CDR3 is TGCAGCGCCCGGGAGCAAGAGACCCAGTACTTC.